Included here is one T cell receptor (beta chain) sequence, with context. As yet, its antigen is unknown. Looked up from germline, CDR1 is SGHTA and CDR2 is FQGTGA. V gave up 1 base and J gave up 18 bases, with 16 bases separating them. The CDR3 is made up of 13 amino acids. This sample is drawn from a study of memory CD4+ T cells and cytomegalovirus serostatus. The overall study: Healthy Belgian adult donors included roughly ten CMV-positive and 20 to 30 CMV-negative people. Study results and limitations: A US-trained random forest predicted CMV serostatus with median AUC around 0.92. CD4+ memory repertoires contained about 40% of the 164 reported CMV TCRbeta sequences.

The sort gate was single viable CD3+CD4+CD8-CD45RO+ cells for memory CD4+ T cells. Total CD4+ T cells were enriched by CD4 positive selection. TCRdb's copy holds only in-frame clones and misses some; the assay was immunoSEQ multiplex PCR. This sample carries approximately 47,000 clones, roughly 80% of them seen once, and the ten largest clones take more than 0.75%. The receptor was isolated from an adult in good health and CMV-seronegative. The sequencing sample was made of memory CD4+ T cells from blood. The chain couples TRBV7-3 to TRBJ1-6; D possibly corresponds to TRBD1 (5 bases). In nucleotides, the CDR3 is TGTGCCAGCAGCTTAAATCAACAGGACACTCGCCACTTT. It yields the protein CASSLNQQDTRHF.